The source of this T cell receptor beta chain is a study of cytomegalovirus exposure and HLA in healthy donors. Healthy bone marrow donors made up the cohort. Germline lookup yields CDR1 SNHLY and CDR2 FYNNEI. The length of the CDR3 is 14 residues. V lost 5 bases and J lost 2, with 11 bases in between. With 60 Vbeta and 13 Jbeta primers, the PCR was carried out. The method was immunoSEQ multiplex PCR; TCRdb's version includes in-frame clones alone and lacks a portion of them. The table has about 190,000 clones, around 84% seen once; the top ten hold roughly 3.1%. This clone was seen just once. This receptor was obtained from a man aged 35 to 55 in good health and CMV-seropositive. The chain carries TRBV2 and TRBJ2-3, with a tentative D call TRBD1 (6 bases). Material for sequencing was PBMCs. The CDR3: CASSFGTYTDTQYF. CDR3 in DNA: TGTGCCAGCAGTTTTGGGACATACACAGATACGCAGTATTTT. Together with reference TRBV2 and TRBJ2-3, the CDR3 gives the full variable domain: EPEVTQTPSHQVTQMGQEVILRCVPISNHLYFYWYRQILGQKVEFLVSFYNNEISEKSEIFDDQFSVERPDGSNFTLKIRSTKLEDSAMYFCASSFGTYTDTQYFGPGTRLTVL.